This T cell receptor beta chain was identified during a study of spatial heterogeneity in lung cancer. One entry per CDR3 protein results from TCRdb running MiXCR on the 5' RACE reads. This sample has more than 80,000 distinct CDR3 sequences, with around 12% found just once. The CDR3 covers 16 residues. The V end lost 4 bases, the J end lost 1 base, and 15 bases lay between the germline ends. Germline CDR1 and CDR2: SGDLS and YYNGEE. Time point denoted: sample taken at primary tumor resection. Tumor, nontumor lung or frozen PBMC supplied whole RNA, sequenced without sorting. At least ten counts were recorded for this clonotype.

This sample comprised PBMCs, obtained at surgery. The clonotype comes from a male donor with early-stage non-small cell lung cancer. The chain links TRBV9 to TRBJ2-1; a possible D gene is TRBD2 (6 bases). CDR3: CASSPSGSGSYNEQFF. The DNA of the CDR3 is TGTGCCAGCAGCCCCTCCGGGAGCGGTTCCTACAATGAGCAGTTCTTC.